These 11 T cell receptor beta chains originate from one sample sequenced in a study of T-cell reconstitution after alpha-beta-depleted transplantation in children. Construction of the TCRbeta library involved unique molecular identifiers. Using its own MiXCR run on the PCR reads, TCRdb lists one record per CDR3 protein. Of 780,000 or so distinct CDR3 sequences listed, around 17% were seen once; the top ten hold 5%. Sample: PBMCs, mostly from graft donor cells, taken 360 days after TCRalphabeta/CD19-depleted stem cell transplant. Every receptor here comes from a male patient between 5 and 17 years old who had a stem cell transplant for acute lymphoblastic leukemia, so the T cells may come from the graft donor.

The V gene is TRBV5-8, the J gene TRBJ2-3, with 10 bases aligning to TRBD2. V lost 3 bases to trimming and J lost 4 bases; unmatched junction nucleotides: 8. From germline, CDR1 is SGHTS and CDR2 YDEGEE. CDR3 size: 16 residues. The CDR3 nucleotides are TGTGCCAGCAGCTCCAACTCAGCGGGAGGGTCAGATACGCAGTATTTT. It encodes CASSSNSAGGSDTQYF.

This clonotype was seen repeatedly, ten times or more. The gene calls are TRBV12-3 or TRBV12-4 and TRBJ2-2; 10 bases are shared with TRBD1. The CDR3 covers 16 residues. V dropped 3 bases and J dropped 6; count of bases not matched to a gene: 7. In nucleotides, the CDR3 is TGTGCCAGCAGTTTGCTGGGACAGGGGATGGCCGGGGAGCTGTTTTTT. Translation gives CASSLLGQGMAGELFF.

The table lists this clonotype with a few counts. J is TRBJ2-5 and V is TRBV2; D is unclear. V shed 4 bases and J shed 2 bases, with 8 bases lying between them. Germline V gene lookup returns CDR1 SNHLY and CDR2 FYNNEI. This CDR3 is 13 amino acids long. The CDR3 loop is CASSGSTQETQYF. Here the CDR3 DNA reads TGTGCCAGCAGTGGCTCGACTCAAGAGACCCAGTACTTC. Full variable domain (remainder filled in from reference TRBV2 and TRBJ2-5): EPEVTQTPSHQVTQMGQEVILRCVPISNHLYFYWYRQILGQKVEFLVSFYNNEISEKSEIFDDQFSVERPDGSNFTLKIRSTKLEDSAMYFCASSGSTQETQYFGPGTRLLVL.

This clonotype was counted only a few times. The J gene is TRBJ2-1, the V gene TRBV12-3 or TRBV12-4, with D tentatively TRBD2 (6 bases). The ends were cut back, 4 bases at V and 4 bases at J, with 11 bases in the middle. CDR3 length equals 14 residues. The CDR3 loop reads CASSWASVYNEQFF. The CDR3, as DNA: TGTGCCAGCAGTTGGGCTAGCGTTTACAATGAGCAGTTCTTC.

This clonotype was seen at least ten times. Here the CDR3 reads CASSWTSGIYNEQFF. The CDR3 bases are TGCGCCAGCAGCTGGACTAGCGGGATTTACAATGAGCAGTTCTTC. The J gene is TRBJ2-1, the V gene TRBV5-1, with 12 bases aligning to TRBD2. Per germline, CDR1 SGHRS and CDR2 YFSETQ. Losses at the gene ends were 3 bases for V and 4 bases for J; bases not matched to a gene: 2. This CDR3 has 15 amino acids.

This clonotype was seen at least ten times. The chain has TRBV12-3 or TRBV12-4 and TRBJ2-5; 10 bases match TRBD2. J lost 5 bases, V lost 5 bases, and 11 bases had no gene match. The CDR3 extends over 16 amino acids. CDR3 residues: CASSLHTSGKSETQYF. The CDR3 nucleotides are TGTGCCAGCAGTCTTCATACTAGCGGGAAGTCTGAGACCCAGTACTTC.

This clonotype occurred many times. The DNA is omitted, as the CDR3 cannot be located on it reliably, and the CDR3 follows TCRdb's listing. The chain has TRBV21-1 and TRBJ2-7; TRBD1 is the table's D call and was not checked against the DNA. TRBV21-1 is described as a pseudogene. The CDR3 is 17 residues long, counting both termini. CDR3 in amino acids: CASSILRVGTGTYEQYF.

This chain links TRBV12-3 or TRBV12-4 with TRBJ2-6; tentative D call: TRBD2 (5 bases). Trimming pared 8 bases from V and 0 bases from J, leaving 8 bases between. The CDR3 runs to 14 residues. The CDR3 nucleotides are TGTGCCAGCTTGAGGGACTCTGGGGCCAACGTCCTGACTTTC. This gives the protein CASLRDSGANVLTF.

This clonotype has a single count. The V and J genes are TRBV6-2 or TRBV6-3 and TRBJ2-5, with D perhaps TRBD1 (6 bases). The CDR3 runs 16 residues. Germline lookup yields CDR1 MNHEY and CDR2 SVGEGT. The V gene lost 6 bases and the J gene lost 5 bases, with 22 bases spanning the gap. CDR3 residues: CASSPGTNSHKETQYF. CDR3 sequence (DNA): TGTGCCAGCAGCCCAGGGACAAACAGCCACAAGGAGACCCAGTACTTC.

This clonotype was detected a few times. The chain combines TRBV9 with TRBJ2-7; 8 bases fit TRBD1. The J segment lost 9 bases and the V segment lost 0 bases, leaving 5 bases of the junction unmatched. The germline CDR1 and CDR2 sequences are SGDLS and YYNGEE. CDR3 size: 13 residues. CDR3 in amino acids: CASSVDNTGGQYF. The DNA for the CDR3 is TGTGCCAGCAGCGTAGACAACACAGGGGGGCAGTACTTC.

This clonotype occurred a few times. The gene calls are TRBV7-6 and TRBJ2-7; D may be TRBD2 (5 bases). CDR1 SGHVS and CDR2 FNYEAQ come from the germline V gene. Deletions cut 3 bases from V and 0 bases from J, with 9 bases between. The CDR3 is 14 residues long. CDR3 protein: CASSFGRGSYEQYF. The CDR3 nucleotides are TGTGCCAGCAGCTTTGGACGGGGCTCCTACGAGCAGTACTTC.